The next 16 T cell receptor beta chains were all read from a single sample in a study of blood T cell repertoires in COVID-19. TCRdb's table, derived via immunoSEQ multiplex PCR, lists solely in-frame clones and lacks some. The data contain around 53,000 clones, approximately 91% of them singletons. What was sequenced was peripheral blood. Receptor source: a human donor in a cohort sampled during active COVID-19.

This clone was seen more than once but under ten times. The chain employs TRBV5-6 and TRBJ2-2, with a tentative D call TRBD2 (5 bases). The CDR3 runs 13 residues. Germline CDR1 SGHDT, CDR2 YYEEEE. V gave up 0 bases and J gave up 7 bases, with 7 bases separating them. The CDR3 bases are TGTGCCAGCAGCTTGGAAGACTACGGGGAGCTGTTTTTT. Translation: CASSLEDYGELFF.

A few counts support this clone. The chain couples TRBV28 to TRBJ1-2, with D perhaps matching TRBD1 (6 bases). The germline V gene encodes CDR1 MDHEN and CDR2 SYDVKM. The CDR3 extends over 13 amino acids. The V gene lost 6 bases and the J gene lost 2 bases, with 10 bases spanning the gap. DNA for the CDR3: TGTGCCAGCAGCCACGGGACAAACTATGGCTACACCTTC. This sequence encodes CASSHGTNYGYTF.

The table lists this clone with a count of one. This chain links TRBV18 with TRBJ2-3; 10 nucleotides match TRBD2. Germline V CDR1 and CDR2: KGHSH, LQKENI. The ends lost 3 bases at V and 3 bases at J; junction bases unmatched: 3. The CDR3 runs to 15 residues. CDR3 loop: CASSPGLAVTDTQYF. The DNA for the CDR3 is TGTGCCAGCTCACCCGGACTAGCGGTAACAGATACGCAGTATTTT. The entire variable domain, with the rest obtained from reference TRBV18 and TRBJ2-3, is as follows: NAGVMQNPRHLVRRRGQEARLRCSPMKGHSHVYWYRQLPEEGLKFMVYLQKENIIDESGMPKERFSAEFPKEGPSILRIQQVVRGDSAAYFCASSPGLAVTDTQYFGPGTRLTVL.

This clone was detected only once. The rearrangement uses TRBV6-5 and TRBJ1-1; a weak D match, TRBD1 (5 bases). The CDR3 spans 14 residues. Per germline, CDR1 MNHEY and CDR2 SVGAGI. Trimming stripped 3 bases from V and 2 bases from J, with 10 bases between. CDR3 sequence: CASSYGQDNTEAFF. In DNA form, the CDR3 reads TGTGCCAGCAGTTATGGACAAGATAACACTGAAGCTTTCTTT.

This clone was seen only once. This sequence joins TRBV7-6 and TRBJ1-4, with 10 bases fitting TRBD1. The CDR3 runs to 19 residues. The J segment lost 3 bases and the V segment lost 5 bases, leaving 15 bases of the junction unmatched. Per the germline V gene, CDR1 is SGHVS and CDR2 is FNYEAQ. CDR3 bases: TGTGCCAGCAGCCCATTTTCGACAGGGGGCGGGCTGTCTAATGAAAAACTGTTTTTT. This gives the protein CASSPFSTGGGLSNEKLFF. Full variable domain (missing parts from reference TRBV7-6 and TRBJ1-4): GAGVSQSPRYKVTKRGQDVALRCDPISGHVSLYWYRQALGQGPEFLTYFNYEAQQDKSGLPNDRFSAERPEGSISTLTIQRTEQRDSAMYRCASSPFSTGGGLSNEKLFFGSGTQLSVL.

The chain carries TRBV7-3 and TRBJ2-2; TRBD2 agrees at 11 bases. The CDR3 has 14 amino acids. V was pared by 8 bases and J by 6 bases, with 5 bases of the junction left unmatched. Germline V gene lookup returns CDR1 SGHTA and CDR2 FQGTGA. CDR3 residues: CASELAGGSGELFF. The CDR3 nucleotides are TGTGCCAGCGAGCTAGCGGGAGGTTCCGGGGAGCTGTTTTTT. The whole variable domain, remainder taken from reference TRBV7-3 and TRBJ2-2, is GAGVSQTPSNKVTEKGKYVELRCDPISGHTALYWYRQSLGQGPEFLIYFQGTGAADDSGLPNDRFFAVRPEGSVSTLKIQRTERGDSAVYLCASELAGGSGELFFGEGSRLTVL.

CDR3 in amino acids: CASSSTGGGGQPQHF. CDR3 bases: TGTGCCAGCAGCTCGACAGGGGGCGGCGGGCAGCCCCAGCATTTT. This sequence joins TRBV7-2 and TRBJ1-5; 10 bases line up with TRBD1. The V gene's germline CDR1 is SGHTA and CDR2 FQGNSA. Losses at the gene ends were 4 bases for V and 7 bases for J; bases not matched to a gene: 7. This CDR3 is built from 15 residues.

CDR3 region: CASSLRQGLNGYTF. In DNA, the CDR3 is TGCGCCAGCAGCCTCAGACAGGGGTTGAATGGCTACACCTTC. The chain is built from TRBV5-1 and TRBJ1-2; 8 bases agree with TRBD1. The length of the CDR3 is 14 residues. Germline loops: CDR1 SGHRS, CDR2 YFSETQ. With V trimmed by 4 bases and J by 6 bases, 8 bases remained unmatched.

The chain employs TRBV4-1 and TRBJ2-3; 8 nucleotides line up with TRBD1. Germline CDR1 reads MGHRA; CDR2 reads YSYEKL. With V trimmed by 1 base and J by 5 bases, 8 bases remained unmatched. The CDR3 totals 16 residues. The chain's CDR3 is CASSQVRLQGGDTQYF. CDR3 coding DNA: TGCGCCAGCAGCCAAGTAAGGTTACAGGGGGGAGATACGCAGTATTTT.

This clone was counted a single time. The DNA for the CDR3 is TGTGCCAGCAGCGTAGGAGCCTCTGGAAACACCATATATTTT. The encoded protein is CASSVGASGNTIYF. The chain is built from TRBV9 and TRBJ1-3; D uncertain. The CDR3 spans 14 residues. The V and J ends lost 0 bases and 0 bases respectively, with 4 bases between them. The germline V gene encodes CDR1 SGDLS and CDR2 YYNGEE.

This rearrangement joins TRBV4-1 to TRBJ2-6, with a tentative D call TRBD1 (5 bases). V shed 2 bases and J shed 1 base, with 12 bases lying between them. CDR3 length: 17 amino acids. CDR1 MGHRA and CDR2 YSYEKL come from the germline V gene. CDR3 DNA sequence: TGCGCCAGCAGCCAAAGCCCCCAGGGTTCTGGGGCCAACGTCCTGACTTTC. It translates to CASSQSPQGSGANVLTF.

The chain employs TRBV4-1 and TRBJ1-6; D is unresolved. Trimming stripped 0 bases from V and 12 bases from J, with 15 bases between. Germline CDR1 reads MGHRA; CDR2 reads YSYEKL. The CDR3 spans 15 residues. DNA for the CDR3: TGCGCCAGCAGCCAAGATCCATTCGTTACTCGACCCCTCCACTTT. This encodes CASSQDPFVTRPLHF.

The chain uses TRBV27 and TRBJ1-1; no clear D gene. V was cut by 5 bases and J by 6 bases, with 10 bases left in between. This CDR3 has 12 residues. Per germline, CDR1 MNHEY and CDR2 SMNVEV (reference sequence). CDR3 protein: CASSNYRSEAFF. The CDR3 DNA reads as TGTGCCAGCAGTAATTATCGGTCTGAAGCTTTCTTT.

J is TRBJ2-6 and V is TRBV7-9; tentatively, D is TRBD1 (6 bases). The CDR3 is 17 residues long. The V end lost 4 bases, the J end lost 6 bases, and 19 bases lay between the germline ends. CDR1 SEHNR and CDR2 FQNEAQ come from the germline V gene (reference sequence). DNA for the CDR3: TGTGCCAGCAGCTGGGGGCCAGGGAAGGTACTGGCCAACGTCCTGACTTTC. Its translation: CASSWGPGKVLANVLTF. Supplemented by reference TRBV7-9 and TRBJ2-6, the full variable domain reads DTGVSQNPRHKITKRGQNVTFRCDPISEHNRLYWYRQTLGQGPEFLTYFQNEAQLEKSRLLSDRFSAERPKGSFSTLEIQRTEQGDSAMYLCASSWGPGKVLANVLTFGAGSRLTVL.

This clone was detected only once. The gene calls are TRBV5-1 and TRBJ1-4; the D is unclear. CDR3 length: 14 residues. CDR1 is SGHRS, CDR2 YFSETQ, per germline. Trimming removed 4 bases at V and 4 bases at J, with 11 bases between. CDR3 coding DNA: TGCGCCAGCAGCGTGGGAGGTAATAATGAAAAACTGTTTTTT. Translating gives CASSVGGNNEKLFF.

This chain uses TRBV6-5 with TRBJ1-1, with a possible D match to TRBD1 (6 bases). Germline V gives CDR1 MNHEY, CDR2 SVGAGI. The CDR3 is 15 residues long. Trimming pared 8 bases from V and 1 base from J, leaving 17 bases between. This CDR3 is CASATHRETNTEAFF. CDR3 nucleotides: TGTGCCAGCGCAACCCACAGGGAAACGAACACTGAAGCTTTCTTT.